This T cell receptor (beta chain) originates from a study of T cells in Graves' hyperthyroidism and ophthalmopathy. Trimming took off 4 bases at V and 6 bases at J, with 15 bases between the two ends. Germline CDR1 is LNHNV and CDR2 is YYDKDF (reference sequence). The CDR3 loop spans 14 amino acids. This clonotype was detected ten times or more. Amplification of TCR beta CDR3 regions was performed using RNA transcripts as template. First-round RT-PCR with HTBI primers amplified the TCR CDR3 region. TCRdb reprocessed the multiplex PCR reads with MiXCR, giving one entry per CDR3 protein. The sample yields about 600,000 distinct CDR3 sequences, approximately 15% seen once.

The rearrangement joins TRBV15 to TRBJ1-1; weak D call: TRBD1 (5 bases). Sequencing used blood. The origin of this receptor is a woman aged 18-29 years with Graves' ophthalmopathy. The CDR3 coding sequence is TGTGCCACCAGCACCTTGGGGGGATCCTCTGAAGCTTTCTTT. This sequence encodes CATSTLGGSSEAFF.